This T cell receptor beta chain was identified during a study of CD8+CD57+ T cells in acquired aplastic anemia. The wider study: Sorting CD4+ and CD8+ cells gave DNA averaging about 3.3 ug. CD4+ cell libraries from healthy donors averaged about 10.8 million reads. General study results and limits: Researchers reported that CD8+ Simpson's diversity was not significantly different in patients versus controls. Patients and controls had in common fewer than 30 CD8+ CDR3 sequences.

TCR beta VDJ and CDR3 profiling used genomic DNA as template. TCRdb recomputed calls from the reads with MiXCR, one row per CDR3 protein. The table records about 170,000 distinct CDR3 sequences, roughly 47% of them present only once. Turning to this clonotype: Its antigen is unknown.

The source material was sorted CD4+, CD8+, or CD8+CD57+ T cells (not recorded which) from PBMCs. This sequence originates from a human donor in good health.

The CDR3 protein is CASSLSTGTGYGYTF. The CDR3 DNA reads TGTGCCAGCAGCTTAAGCACCGGGACGGGCTATGGCTACACCTTC. This chain connects TRBV7-2 to TRBJ1-2; a weak D match, TRBD1 (5 bases). Germline V gene data show CDR1 as SGHTA and CDR2 as FQGNSA. Trimming stripped 2 bases from V and 4 bases from J, with 14 bases between. The CDR3 spans 15 residues.